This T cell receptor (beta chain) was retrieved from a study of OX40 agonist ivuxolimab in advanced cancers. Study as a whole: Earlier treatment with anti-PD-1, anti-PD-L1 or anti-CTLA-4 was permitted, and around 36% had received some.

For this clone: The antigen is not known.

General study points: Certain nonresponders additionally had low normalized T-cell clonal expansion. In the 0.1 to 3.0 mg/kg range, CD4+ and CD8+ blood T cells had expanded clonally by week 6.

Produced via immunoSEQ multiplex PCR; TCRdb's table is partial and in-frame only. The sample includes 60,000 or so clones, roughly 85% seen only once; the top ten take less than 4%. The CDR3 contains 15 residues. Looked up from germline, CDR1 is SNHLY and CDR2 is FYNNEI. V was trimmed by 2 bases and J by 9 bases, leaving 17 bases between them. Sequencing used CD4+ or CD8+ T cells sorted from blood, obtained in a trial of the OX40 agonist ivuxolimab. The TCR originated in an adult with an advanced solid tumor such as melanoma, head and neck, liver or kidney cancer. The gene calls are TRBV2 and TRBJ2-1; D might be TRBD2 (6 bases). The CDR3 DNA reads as TGTGCCAGCAGTGAAACGGGACTCCTGGATGGTGAGCAGTTCTTC. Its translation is CASSETGLLDGEQFF.